Following are 21 T cell receptor beta chains from one sample sequenced in a study of T cell repertoires in cytomegalovirus infection. Using its own MiXCR run on the reads, TCRdb lists one record per CDR3 protein. Found here are 200,000 to 250,000 distinct CDR3 sequences, roughly 6.5% of them singletons; the top ten hold under 7%. The sequencing sample was made of PBMCs. All receptors derive from a human donor in good health (CMV status not recorded). Some clones in this sample may be carry-over from other donors' samples.

This clonotype appeared many times. CDR3 protein: CASSRTSGPGDTQYF. In nucleotides, the CDR3 is TGTGCCAGCAGCCGGACTAGCGGCCCTGGGGATACGCAGTATTTT. J is TRBJ2-3 and V is TRBV7-2; TRBD2 matches at 10 bases. Germline CDR1 and CDR2: SGHTA and FQGNSA. The CDR3 is 15 residues long. J gave up 6 bases and V 5 bases, and 8 bases lay outside the gene matches.

There are many counts of this clonotype. This chain's CDR3 is CASSLAGTTSYEQYF. As DNA, the CDR3 is TGTGCCAGCAGCTTAGCGGGGACTACCTCCTACGAGCAGTACTTC. The rearrangement joins TRBV7-2 to TRBJ2-7; TRBD2 matches 7 bases. Per the germline V gene, CDR1 is SGHTA and CDR2 is FQGNSA. Unmatched junction bases numbered 2, after V lost 0 bases and J lost 0 bases. This CDR3 is built from 15 residues.

This clonotype was counted at least ten times. V usage is TRBV2 and J usage is TRBJ2-1; 11 bases are a match to TRBD1. The germline gives CDR1 SNHLY, CDR2 FYNNEI. The CDR3 runs to 14 residues. V gave up 6 bases and J gave up 5 bases; unmatched junction bases: 3. The CDR3: CASSGQGAHNEQFF. The CDR3 DNA follows: TGTGCCAGCAGCGGACAGGGGGCACACAATGAGCAGTTCTTC.

Many counts were recorded for this clonotype. This sequence joins TRBV7-2 and TRBJ2-3; D is unresolved. Deletions cut 4 bases from V and 4 bases from J, with 12 bases between. CDR3 length equals 14 residues. Germline loops: CDR1 SGHTA, CDR2 FQGNSA. The CDR3 here is CASSSSGVADTQYF. The CDR3 coding sequence is TGTGCCAGCAGCTCATCGGGTGTCGCAGATACGCAGTATTTT.

The V call is TRBV7-2, the J call TRBJ2-2; D gene ambiguous. CDR1 is SGHTA and CDR2 is FQGNSA in the germline V gene. Trimming shortened V by 1 base and J by 9 bases, and 3 bases separated the two germline ends. This CDR3 has 11 amino acids. The CDR3 nucleotides are TGTGCCAGCAGCTTAGAATGGGAGCTGTTTTTT. Protein sequence: CASSLEWELFF.

This clonotype was observed many times. The chain links TRBV10-3 to TRBJ1-1; D call uncertain. Germline loops: CDR1 ENHRY, CDR2 SYGVKD. This CDR3 spans 14 amino acids. V was clipped by 7 bases and J by 4 bases, with 16 bases between them. The CDR3 coding sequence is TGTGCCATCACCGATTCAGGTGGGAGCACTGAAGCTTTCTTT. It encodes CAITDSGGSTEAFF.

This clonotype was counted at least ten times. The chain couples TRBV7-2 to TRBJ1-5; D is unresolved. V was shortened by 5 bases and J by 3 bases, with 8 bases between the two germline ends. The germline V gene encodes CDR1 SGHTA and CDR2 FQGNSA. There are 13 residues in the CDR3. CDR3 nucleotide sequence: TGTGCCAGCAGCCACAGAGACAATCAGCCCCAGCATTTT. Its translation is CASSHRDNQPQHF.

The chain carries TRBV28 and TRBJ2-7; weak D call: TRBD1 (5 bases). Deletions cut 5 bases from V and 5 bases from J, with 13 bases between. CDR3 length: 13 amino acids. In germline, CDR1 is MDHEN, CDR2 SYDVKM. CDR3 residues: CASSPDIFHEQYF. DNA of the CDR3: TGTGCCAGCAGTCCGGACATTTTCCACGAGCAGTACTTC. The full variable domain, with the rest looked up from reference TRBV28 and TRBJ2-7, is DVKVTQSSRYLVKRTGEKVFLECVQDMDHENMFWYRQDPGLGLRLIYFSYDVKMKEKGDIPEGYSVSREKKERFSLILESASTNQTSMYLCASSPDIFHEQYFGPGTRLTVT.

This clonotype was recorded at least ten times. The chain combines TRBV6-6 with TRBJ1-1; D is unclear. V was trimmed by 7 bases and J by 5 bases, leaving 8 bases between them. Germline V gene sequence: CDR1 MNHNY, CDR2 SVGAGI (reference sequence). The length of the CDR3 is 11 residues. The CDR3 loop is CASTLRTEAFF. The CDR3 region has the DNA TGTGCCAGCACCCTACGGACTGAAGCTTTCTTT.

This clonotype was recorded at least ten times. The genes are TRBV27 and TRBJ1-4; D is possibly TRBD1 (5 bases). Trimming removed 6 bases from V and 0 bases from J, with 17 bases in between. Looked up from germline, CDR1 is MNHEY and CDR2 is SMNVEV (reference sequence). The CDR3 length is 17 residues. The CDR3 spells CASRPLTQAPTNEKLFF. The DNA of the CDR3 is TGTGCCAGCAGACCCTTAACACAGGCCCCAACTAATGAAAAACTGTTTTTT. Supplemented by reference TRBV27 and TRBJ1-4, the full variable domain reads EAQVTQNPRYLITVTGKKLTVTCSQNMNHEYMSWYRQDPGLGLRQIYYSMNVEVTDKGDVPEGYKVSRKEKRNFPLILESPSPNQTSLYFCASRPLTQAPTNEKLFFGSGTQLSVL.

This sequence joins TRBV11-2 and TRBJ1-5, with no clear D. The ends were cut back, 4 bases at V and 5 bases at J, with 9 bases in the middle. Germline CDR1 and CDR2: SGHAT and FQNNGV. CDR3 size: 13 residues. CDR3 coding DNA: TGTGCCAGCAGCTCAAATCAAGATCAGCCCCAGCATTTT. The encoded protein is CASSSNQDQPQHF.

This clonotype was counted many times. The chain uses TRBV5-6 and TRBJ1-2; TRBD1 matches at 9 bases. Trimming at V came to 3 bases and at J to 3 bases, leaving 3 bases not matched to a gene. This CDR3 has 14 residues. The germline gives CDR1 SGHDT, CDR2 YYEEEE. CDR3 amino acids: CASSWTGVDYGYTF. The CDR3 coding sequence is TGTGCCAGCAGCTGGACAGGGGTGGACTATGGCTACACCTTC.

This clonotype was detected many times. V gene TRBV7-2 combines with J gene TRBJ2-7, with 7 nucleotides matching TRBD1. The CDR3 runs 14 residues. V dropped 3 bases and J dropped 3; count of bases not matched to a gene: 5. The germline CDR1 and CDR2 sequences are SGHTA and FQGNSA. In DNA form, the CDR3 reads TGTGCCAGCAGCTTCACAGGGGCGAGCTACGAGCAGTACTTC. The encoded protein is CASSFTGASYEQYF.

In this sample, this clonotype turned up many times. The chain couples TRBV6-2 or TRBV6-3 to TRBJ2-3; 8 bases match TRBD2. This CDR3 spans 16 amino acids. The V gene's germline CDR1 is MNHEY and CDR2 SVGEGT. The ends lost 4 bases at V and 2 bases at J; junction bases unmatched: 8. The CDR3 region is CASSSKAGAITDTQYF. The DNA of the CDR3 is TGTGCCAGCAGTTCAAAAGCGGGGGCCATCACAGATACGCAGTATTTT.

This clonotype was detected ten times or more. The chain combines TRBV7-9 with TRBJ1-5, with D uncertain. This CDR3 region has 14 residues. CDR1 is SEHNR and CDR2 is FQNEAQ in the germline V gene (reference sequence). V was cut by 1 base and J by 3 bases, with 7 bases left in between. The CDR3, as DNA: TGTGCCAGCAGCTTAGAAGAGTTCAATCAGCCCCAGCATTTT. It yields the protein CASSLEEFNQPQHF. Combining the CDR3 with reference TRBV7-9 and TRBJ1-5 gives the whole variable domain DTGVSQNPRHKITKRGQNVTFRCDPISEHNRLYWYRQTLGQGPEFLTYFQNEAQLEKSRLLSDRFSAERPKGSFSTLEIQRTEQGDSAMYLCASSLEEFNQPQHFGDGTRLSIL.

This clonotype was recorded many times. The chain is built from TRBV12-3 or TRBV12-4 and TRBJ2-5; 7 bases line up with TRBD2. This CDR3 has 16 amino acids. V lost 8 bases to trimming and J lost 2 bases; unmatched junction nucleotides: 14. CDR3 in amino acids: CASRRLWAGEQETQYF. As DNA, the CDR3 is TGTGCCAGCCGGAGACTTTGGGCGGGGGAACAAGAGACCCAGTACTTC.

This clonotype was observed many times. The chain couples TRBV20-1 to TRBJ1-2; the D is unclear. Trimming stripped 1 base from V and 6 bases from J, with 9 bases between. CDR3 size: 12 residues. Germline CDR1 is DFQATT and CDR2 is SNEGSKA (reference sequence). CDR3 sequence: CSARGPGDGYTF. CDR3 nucleotides: TGCAGTGCTAGAGGTCCGGGAGATGGCTACACCTTC.

Note on this clonotype: This may stem from a read error, because a much larger clone lies one nucleotide away. V gene TRBV5-1 combines with J gene TRBJ2-5, with D perhaps assigned TRBD1 or TRBD2 (6 bases each). Germline values: CDR1 SGHRS, CDR2 YFSETQ. There are 16 residues in the CDR3. The CDR3 DNA is TGCGCCAGCAGCTTGGGAGGGGGGAGAAACCAAGAGACCCAGTGCTTC. As protein: CASSLGGGRNQETQCF.

Many counts were recorded for this clonotype. J is TRBJ1-1 and V is TRBV18; D possibly corresponds to TRBD1 (6 bases). Germline V gives CDR1 KGHSH, CDR2 LQKENI. CDR3 size: 14 residues. V lost 3 bases and J 4 bases, leaving 12 bases between the germline ends. The CDR3 coding sequence is TGTGCCAGCTCACCGTACAGGGTCCTCACTGAAGCTTTCTTT. Translating it yields CASSPYRVLTEAFF.

This clonotype was picked up a small number of times. The chain uses TRBV6-5 and TRBJ1-2, with TRBD1 matching over 9 bases. The length of the CDR3 is 15 residues. Germline-derived CDR1 and CDR2 are MNHEY and SVGAGI. J lost 4 bases, V lost 5 bases, and 8 bases had no gene match. CDR3 DNA: TGTGCCAGCAGTCTAGAGACAGGGGGGATCTATGGCTACACCTTC. This translates into CASSLETGGIYGYTF.

This clonotype appeared many times. The V and J genes are TRBV7-2 and TRBJ1-3; 7 nucleotides match TRBD1. The CDR3 sequence is 14 residues long. Trimming at V came to 5 bases and at J to 2 bases, leaving 3 bases not matched to a gene. Per the germline V gene, CDR1 is SGHTA and CDR2 is FQGNSA. CDR3 DNA: TGTGCCAGCAGCGTCGGGACAGCTGGAAACACCATATATTTT. Residues: CASSVGTAGNTIYF.